Listed here are 4 T cell receptor beta chains from one sample, sequenced in a study of T cells in Graves' hyperthyroidism and ophthalmopathy. There were TCR beta CDR3 regions amplified from RNA transcripts. HTBI primers were employed in a first-round RT-PCR of the TCR CDR3. TCRdb re-analysed the multiplex PCR reads in MiXCR, keeping a single row per CDR3 protein. The sample holds 450,000 to 650,000 distinct CDR3 sequences, under 20% seen once. The specimen sequenced was blood. These receptors all stem from a woman between 18 and 29 years old with Graves' ophthalmopathy.

This clonotype came up a few times. The rearrangement uses TRBV4-1 and TRBJ2-7; no clear D gene. The germline V and J ends were trimmed by 6 bases and 2 bases, with 11 bases remaining between them. The germline V gene has CDR1 MGHRA and CDR2 YSYEKL. The CDR3 is 13 amino acids. The CDR3 bases are TGCGCCAGCAGTGGCGGTAACGCCTACGAGCAGTACTTC. Protein sequence: CASSGGNAYEQYF.

This clonotype was seen at least ten times. This chain uses TRBV7-3 with TRBJ2-5, with TRBD2 as a possible D gene (6 bases). Germline assignment: CDR1 SGHTA and CDR2 FQGTGA. This CDR3 contains 16 residues. V gave up 5 bases and J gave up 4 bases, with 20 bases separating them. The CDR3: CASSRGIAGGAETQYF. CDR3 sequence (DNA): TGTGCCAGCAGCCGCGGGATTGCAGGAGGGGCAGAGACCCAGTACTTC.

This clonotype was counted at least ten times. This chain connects TRBV13 to TRBJ2-3; tentatively, D is TRBD2 (6 bases). The CDR3 is made up of 19 amino acids. Germline V gene lookup returns CDR1 PRHDT and CDR2 FYEKMQ (reference sequence). Trimming removed 2 bases from V and 4 bases from J, with 25 bases in between. This CDR3 is CASSLKEASGGLLPDTQYF. As DNA, the CDR3 is TGTGCCAGCAGCTTAAAGGAGGCGTCTGGGGGACTTCTCCCAGATACGCAGTATTTT. Supplemented by reference TRBV13 and TRBJ2-3, the full variable domain reads AAGVIQSPRHLIKEKRETATLKCYPIPRHDTVYWYQQGPGQDPQFLISFYEKMQSDKGSIPDRFSAQQFSDYHSELNMSSLELGDSALYFCASSLKEASGGLLPDTQYFGPGTRLTVL.

In the case of this clonotype: This may arise from a read error, as a much more abundant clone is one base away. CDR3 coding DNA: TGTGCCAGCAGCCAATCGGGGGGGTTGGCCATCGCGGCTTTCTTT. Residues: CASSQSGGLAIAAFF. The chain has TRBV7-8 and TRBJ1-1; the D gene is possibly TRBD1 (5 bases). CDR1 SGHVS and CDR2 FQNEAQ come from the germline V gene. This CDR3 has 15 amino acids. The V gene lost 5 bases and the J gene lost 11 bases, with 24 bases spanning the gap.